In its sample, the clone carrying this TCR beta chain was seen a few times. The data were taken from a study of early T cells in non-severe SARS-CoV-2 infection. MiXCR was run by TCRdb on the 5' RACE reads, yielding one entry per CDR3 protein. The sample shows tens of thousands of distinct CDR3 sequences, over 9.5% of them seen only once. The TCR was taken from an adult who was a healthcare worker with PCR-confirmed SARS-CoV-2 infection or an uninfected control (not recorded which). Source: whole blood, taken at baseline.

For the CDR3, the DNA is TGTGCCAGCAGCTTACGGGCCGGCCAGGGGGCGAACACCGGGGAGCTGTTTTTT. This sequence encodes CASSLRAGQGANTGELFF. The chain joins TRBV7-9 to TRBJ2-2; 7 nucleotides agree with TRBD1. Germline-derived CDR1 and CDR2 are SEHNR and FQNEAQ (reference sequence). V dropped 2 bases and J dropped 0; count of bases not matched to a gene: 9. The CDR3 consists of 18 residues.